This TCR beta chain was recovered during a study of radiotherapy plus CTLA-4 blockade in lung cancer. This clone was found once. TCRdb keeps only in-frame clones here, not all; method: immunoSEQ multiplex PCR. Among around 30,000 clones listed, less than 75% were seen once. Here the sequenced sample was peripheral blood, taken from a patient treated with radiotherapy plus ipilimumab. This TCR was sampled from a human donor with non-small cell lung cancer whose response to radiotherapy plus ipilimumab could not be evaluated.

The CDR3 DNA follows: TGTGCCAGTAGCAAACACCCGGGACAGATGAACACTGAAGCTTTCTTT. It encodes CASSKHPGQMNTEAFF. The chain combines TRBV19 with TRBJ1-1; 7 bases line up with TRBD1. The CDR3 covers 16 residues. Germline assignment: CDR1 LNHDA and CDR2 SQIVND (reference sequence). The trim removed 6 bases at V and 0 bases at J, leaving 10 bases unmatched. Together with reference TRBV19 and TRBJ1-1, the CDR3 gives the full variable domain: DGGITQSPKYLFRKEGQNVTLSCEQNLNHDAMYWYRQDPGQGLRLIYYSQIVNDFQKGDIAEGYSVSREKKESFPLTVTSAQKNPTAFYLCASSKHPGQMNTEAFFGQGTRLTVV.